These T cell receptor beta chains were read from a single sample in a study of sequential checkpoint blockade in melanoma. Sequencing was performed with immunoSEQ multiplex PCR; in TCRdb, only in-frame clones are kept and a portion is missing. The sample contains 35,000 to 40,000 clones, roughly 32% of which appear only once. The sample consisted of tumor tissue (inferred from file names), taken from a patient given nivolumab and ipilimumab in sequence. The source is a human donor with melanoma. Each CDR3 is given with its conserved first and last residue. Fields, in order: clone size, V gene, J gene, CDR3 protein. Some rows have no size entry. The others give once, few or many, or a class for an expanded clone.

>NA|TRBV18|TRBJ1-1
CASSSDRVFEAFF
>NA|TRBV6-8|TRBJ1-2
CASRTANYGYTF
>NA|TRBV19|TRBJ1-3
CASSLSTGTPNTIYF
>NA|TRBV19|TRBJ2-2
CASSIWGIRNTGELFF
>NA|TRBV11-3|TRBJ2-3
CASSRSMGRGSTDTQYF
>few|TRBV6-8|TRBJ1-5
CASRTGLGNQPQHF
>few|TRBV9|TRBJ2-1
CASTGRGPYNEQFF
>NA|TRBV29-1|TRBJ1-2
CSVILSGQAVGAF
>NA|TRBV6-8|TRBJ2-1
CASRDGVHNEQFF
>few|TRBV6-8|TRBJ1-1
CASSTSDRGHTEAFF
>few|TRBV9|TRBJ2-7
CASSRTSGVEQYF
>NA|TRBV2|TRBJ1-2
CASTIRGYGYTF
>NA|TRBV9|TRBJ1-2
CASSPTGNYGYTF
>NA|TRBV5-1|TRBJ2-2
CASSFVGLAGLGELFF
>NA|TRBV10-2|TRBJ1-5
CAGGVDSNQPQHF
>NA|TRBV28|TRBJ1-2
CASSGGQGYGYTF
>many|TRBV7-6|TRBJ2-5
CASSPGTSGQETQYF
>few|TRBV28|TRBJ1-5
CASNKLAQPQHF
>NA|TRBV18|TRBJ1-2
CASSPPGTGGGYTF
>many|TRBV6-8|TRBJ2-7
CASSSWDGYYEQYF
>NA|TRBV25-1|TRBJ2-7
CASSVTGTYEQYF
>NA|TRBV11-3|TRBJ1-5
CASSQIGSDNQPQHF